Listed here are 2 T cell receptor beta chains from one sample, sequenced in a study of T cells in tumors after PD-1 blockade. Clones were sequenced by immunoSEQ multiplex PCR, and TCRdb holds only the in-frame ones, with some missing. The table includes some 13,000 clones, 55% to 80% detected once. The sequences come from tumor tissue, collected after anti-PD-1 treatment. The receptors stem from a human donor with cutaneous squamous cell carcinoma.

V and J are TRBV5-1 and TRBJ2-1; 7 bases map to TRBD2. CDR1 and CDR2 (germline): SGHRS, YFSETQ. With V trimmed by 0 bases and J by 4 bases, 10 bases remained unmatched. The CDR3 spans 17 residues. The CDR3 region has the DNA TGCGCCAGCAGCTTGGCGGGGAGGGGCCCACCTTACAATGAGCAGTTCTTC. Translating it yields CASSLAGRGPPYNEQFF.

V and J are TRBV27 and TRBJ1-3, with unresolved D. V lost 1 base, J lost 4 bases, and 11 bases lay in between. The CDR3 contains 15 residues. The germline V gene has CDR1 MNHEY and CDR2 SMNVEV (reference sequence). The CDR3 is CASSLFPPGGNTIYF. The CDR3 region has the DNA TGTGCCAGCAGTTTATTTCCCCCCGGGGGAAACACCATATATTTT.